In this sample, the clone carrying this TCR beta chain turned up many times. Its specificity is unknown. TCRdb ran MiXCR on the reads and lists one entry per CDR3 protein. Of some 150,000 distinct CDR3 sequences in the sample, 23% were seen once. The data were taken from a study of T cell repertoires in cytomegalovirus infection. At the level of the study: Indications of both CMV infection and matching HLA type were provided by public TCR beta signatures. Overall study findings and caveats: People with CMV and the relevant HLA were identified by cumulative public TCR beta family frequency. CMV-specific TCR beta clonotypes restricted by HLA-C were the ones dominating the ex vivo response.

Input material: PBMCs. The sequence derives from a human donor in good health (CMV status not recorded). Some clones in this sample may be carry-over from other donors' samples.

CDR3 protein: CAGIEGAGSPLHF. CDR3 nucleotides: TGTGCCGGTATTGAAGGGGCGGGTTCACCCCTCCACTTT. The gene calls are TRBV7-2 and TRBJ1-6, with a possible D match to TRBD1 (5 bases). Germline V gives CDR1 SGHTA, CDR2 FQGNSA. Trimming stripped 11 bases from V and 9 bases from J, with 17 bases between. This CDR3 has 13 amino acids.